The 24 T cell receptor beta chains listed next were all sequenced from one sample in a study of shared T cell receptors in the human thymus. Clones were read by immunoSEQ multiplex PCR, and TCRdb kept only the in-frame ones, dropping some. The sample lists roughly 660,000 clones; 88% were seen once. This same sample was also taken into another study, of human thymus T cells.

Sequenced input: thymocytes. Source of these receptors: a boy in the first two years of life with a congenital heart defect.

The chain joins TRBV7-2 to TRBJ2-7; perhaps TRBD2 as D (5 bases). The CDR3 extends over 13 amino acids. The V and J ends lost 1 base and 6 bases respectively, with 10 bases between them. Per the germline V gene, CDR1 is SGHTA and CDR2 is FQGNSA. CDR3: CASSLGPGCEQYF. In DNA, the CDR3 is TGTGCCAGCAGCTTAGGACCGGGGTGCGAGCAGTACTTC.

V usage is TRBV7-3 and J usage is TRBJ2-1, with 7 nucleotides matching TRBD1. The CDR3 has 15 amino acids. Trimming removed 4 bases from V and 2 bases from J; junction bases left unmatched: 5. CDR1 and CDR2 (germline): SGHTA, FQGTGA. CDR3 region: CASSSRRGPYNEQFF. The CDR3 nucleotides are TGTGCCAGCAGCTCCCGAAGGGGGCCCTACAATGAGCAGTTCTTC.

The V and J genes are TRBV4-1 and TRBJ2-7; D is unresolved. This CDR3 contains 15 residues. Trimming took 0 bases from V and 7 from J, leaving 16 bases between them. Per germline, CDR1 MGHRA and CDR2 YSYEKL. The DNA of the CDR3 is TGCGCCAGCAGCCAAGACAGTACTACTTTTTGGGAGCAGTACTTC. Residues: CASSQDSTTFWEQYF.

This clone turned up a few times. The chain joins TRBV21-1 to TRBJ2-7; the D call in the table, TRBD1, was not verified against the DNA. TRBV21-1 is annotated as a pseudogene. The CDR3 is made up of 12 amino acids. For the CDR3, the DNA is TGTGCCAGCATTAGGGGATTACGCGAGCAGTACTTC. Translating it yields CASIRGLREQYF.

The chain is built from TRBV5-1 and TRBJ2-5; 10 nucleotides agree with TRBD1. Germline loops: CDR1 SGHRS, CDR2 YFSETQ. Losses at the gene ends were 0 bases for V and 5 bases for J; bases not matched to a gene: 7. The CDR3 totals 16 residues. CDR3 nucleotide sequence: TGCGCCAGCAGCTTGGGTAGGACAGGGGGTTTGGAGACCCAGTACTTC. Amino acid sequence: CASSLGRTGGLETQYF. The entire variable domain, with the rest obtained from reference TRBV5-1 and TRBJ2-5, is as follows: KAGVTQTPRYLIKTRGQQVTLSCSPISGHRSVSWYQQTPGQGLQFLFEYFSETQRNKGNFPGRFSGRQFSNSRSEMNVSTLELGDSALYLCASSLGRTGGLETQYFGPGTRLLVL.

This rearrangement joins TRBV15 to TRBJ2-7; 9 nucleotides agree with TRBD2. This CDR3 contains 17 residues. J was trimmed by 5 bases and V by 0 bases; bases with no gene match: 11. The germline V gene encodes CDR1 LNHNV and CDR2 YYDKDF (reference sequence). This chain's CDR3 is CATSRDRTSDTHHEQYF. The CDR3 region has the DNA TGTGCCACCAGCAGAGATCGGACTAGCGACACCCACCACGAGCAGTACTTC.

The V and J genes are TRBV7-9 and TRBJ1-1; 9 bases agree with TRBD1. The trim removed 0 bases at V and 2 bases at J, leaving 4 bases unmatched. Germline V gene lookup returns CDR1 SEHNR and CDR2 FQNEAQ (reference sequence). This CDR3 is built from 16 residues. CDR3 nucleotide sequence: TGTGCCAGCAGCTTAGCCCTACAGGGGGCCAACACTGAAGCTTTCTTT. Translated: CASSLALQGANTEAFF.

The CDR3 coding sequence is TGTGCCAGTACGACTAGCGGGAGGGCCTACGGCGAGCAGTACTTC. Translation gives CASTTSGRAYGEQYF. The chain is built from TRBV6-6 and TRBJ2-7; 14 positions match TRBD2. V trimming: 9 bases; J trimming: 6 bases; junction bases outside the gene matches: 10. Germline V lookup: CDR1 MNHNY, CDR2 SVGAGI (reference sequence). This CDR3 region has 15 residues.

The chain uses TRBV28 and TRBJ2-2, with D possibly TRBD1 on 5 matching bases. The CDR3 has 15 residues. From germline, CDR1 is MDHEN and CDR2 SYDVKM. V was shortened by 3 bases and J by 4 bases, with 12 bases between the two germline ends. The CDR3 loop is CASSLGRTFTGELFF. Written as DNA, the CDR3 is TGTGCCAGCAGTTTGGGGCGCACCTTCACCGGGGAGCTGTTTTTT. The whole variable domain, remainder taken from reference TRBV28 and TRBJ2-2, is DVKVTQSSRYLVKRTGEKVFLECVQDMDHENMFWYRQDPGLGLRLIYFSYDVKMKEKGDIPEGYSVSREKKERFSLILESASTNQTSMYLCASSLGRTFTGELFFGEGSRLTVL.

This chain's CDR3 is CASSPEGSGETQYF. CDR3 sequence (DNA): TGTGCCAGCAGCCCCGAAGGGTCGGGGGAGACCCAGTACTTC. The chain has TRBV11-2 and TRBJ2-5; tentative D call: TRBD2 (5 bases). Trimming stripped 5 bases from V and 5 bases from J, with 15 bases between. This CDR3 has 14 amino acids. The germline V gene has CDR1 SGHAT and CDR2 FQNNGV.

The chain combines TRBV2 with TRBJ2-3, with unresolved D. Trimming took 4 bases from V and 3 from J, leaving 11 bases between them. Germline V gene sequence: CDR1 SNHLY, CDR2 FYNNEI. The CDR3 runs 14 residues. CDR3 sequence (DNA): TGTGCCAGCAGTGGAGACAAGGTGACAGATACGCAGTATTTT. Protein: CASSGDKVTDTQYF.

This chain uses TRBV7-6 with TRBJ2-3; 11 nucleotides align to TRBD2. The CDR3 length is 18 residues. The ends lost 0 bases at V and 0 bases at J; junction bases unmatched: 5. Germline V gene sequence: CDR1 SGHVS, CDR2 FNYEAQ. The CDR3 DNA reads as TGTGCCAGCAGCTTAGCCGGAGGACTAGCGGGTAGCACAGATACGCAGTATTTT. Residues: CASSLAGGLAGSTDTQYF.

This clone was counted a single time. The chain is built from TRBV28 and TRBJ1-1; D may be TRBD1 (5 bases). This CDR3 is 11 amino acids long. V shed 1 base and J shed 8 bases, with 5 bases lying between them. Germline CDR1 MDHEN, CDR2 SYDVKM. CDR3 amino acids: CASSLSGEAFF. CDR3 sequence (DNA): TGTGCCAGCAGTTTATCAGGGGAAGCTTTCTTT.

This clone was counted a single time. The chain couples TRBV11-2 to TRBJ2-7, with D tentatively TRBD1 (6 bases). CDR1 and CDR2 from the germline V gene are SGHAT and FQNNGV. CDR3 length: 15 residues. Trimming cost V 7 bases and J 1 base, with 17 bases left between them. CDR3 loop: CASNHPAGESYEQYF. The CDR3 DNA is TGTGCCAGCAACCACCCAGCAGGGGAATCCTACGAGCAGTACTTC.

This clone showed up just once. V gene TRBV4-1 combines with J gene TRBJ2-2, with D maybe TRBD2 (6 bases). Germline V gene data show CDR1 as MGHRA and CDR2 as YSYEKL. The CDR3 has 15 amino acids. V dropped 2 bases and J dropped 4 bases, with 11 bases sitting between them. The CDR3 reads CASSQTGSATGELFF. The CDR3 DNA is TGCGCCAGCAGCCAAACCGGGAGTGCCACCGGGGAGCTGTTTTTT.

This clone was seen just once. J is TRBJ2-2 and V is TRBV5-1; 16 bases align to TRBD2. There are 19 residues in the CDR3. Per germline, CDR1 SGHRS and CDR2 YFSETQ. V lost 4 bases to trimming and J lost 3 bases; unmatched junction nucleotides: 9. The CDR3 region is CASSPGTSGRDLDTGELFF. The CDR3 nucleotides are TGCGCCAGCAGCCCCGGGACTAGCGGGAGGGATTTGGACACCGGGGAGCTGTTTTTT.

The chain uses TRBV11-2 and TRBJ1-2; 12 bases map to TRBD1. This CDR3 contains 16 residues. V lost 4 bases and J lost 8; bases outside the gene matches: 11. Germline loops: CDR1 SGHAT, CDR2 FQNNGV. The CDR3 here is CASSSTGDRGLGGYTF. The DNA for the CDR3 is TGTGCCAGCAGCTCCACGGGGGACAGGGGGCTGGGGGGCTACACCTTC.

This chain connects TRBV15 to TRBJ2-2; TRBD1 might be the D (5 bases). This CDR3 region has 13 residues. Trimming shortened V by 0 bases and J by 6 bases, and 5 bases separated the two germline ends. From germline, CDR1 is LNHNV and CDR2 YYDKDF (reference sequence). CDR3 loop: CATSREGPGELFF. CDR3 in DNA: TGTGCCACCAGCAGAGAGGGGCCCGGGGAGCTGTTTTTT.

The V call is TRBV4-3, the J call TRBJ2-2; TRBD2 agrees at 10 bases. The germline gives CDR1 LGHNA, CDR2 YSLEER. The CDR3 has 16 residues. Unmatched junction bases numbered 11, after V lost 3 bases and J lost 10 bases. CDR3 nucleotide sequence: TGCGCCAGCAGCCAGTTAAGAGCGGGAGGGCCTATGGAGCTGTTTTTT. Its translation is CASSQLRAGGPMELFF.

The chain carries TRBV5-4 and TRBJ2-1, with 12 nucleotides matching TRBD2. The trim removed 5 bases at V and 5 bases at J, leaving 5 bases unmatched. This CDR3 comprises 15 residues. In germline, CDR1 is SGHNT, CDR2 YYREEE (reference sequence). The CDR3 reads CASSYRTSGDNEQFF. In nucleotides, the CDR3 is TGTGCCAGCAGTTATCGGACTAGCGGGGACAATGAGCAGTTCTTC.

J is TRBJ2-7 and V is TRBV4-2; D is possibly TRBD1 (6 bases). Germline V gene sequence: CDR1 LGHNA, CDR2 YNFKEQ. This CDR3 is built from 18 residues. With 2 bases removed from V and 5 bases from J, the gap between germline ends came to 25 bases. CDR3 coding DNA: TGTGCCAGCAGCCAAAATGGGGGCGTCAAGGGGGTGGCGCACGAGCAGTACTTC. This translates into CASSQNGGVKGVAHEQYF.

The chain combines TRBV7-2 with TRBJ1-6; TRBD1 agrees at 9 bases. The CDR3 consists of 16 residues. After removal of 6 bases from V and 6 bases from J, the junction contained 9 bases not matched to a gene. Germline V gene data show CDR1 as SGHTA and CDR2 as FQGNSA. CDR3 amino acids: CASSRDRDEPNSPLHF. In DNA form, the CDR3 reads TGTGCCAGCAGTCGGGACAGGGACGAACCTAATTCACCCCTCCACTTT.

The rearrangement uses TRBV6-5 and TRBJ2-1; D is unresolved. Trimming removed 0 bases from V and 0 bases from J, with 6 bases in between. The CDR3 sequence is 15 residues long. Germline CDR1 reads MNHEY; CDR2 reads SVGAGI. In nucleotides, the CDR3 is TGTGCCAGCAGTTACTCCCCCAGCTCCTACAATGAGCAGTTCTTC. This sequence encodes CASSYSPSSYNEQFF.

This clone was seen only once. The genes are TRBV28 and TRBJ2-7, with D tentatively TRBD1 (6 bases). CDR1 and CDR2 from the germline V gene are MDHEN and SYDVKM. The CDR3 contains 15 residues. V was pared by 6 bases and J by 5 bases, with 20 bases between. The CDR3 region has the DNA TGTGCCAGCAGCTCCTTTGGGCAGGGGACCAACGAGCAGTACTTC. This sequence encodes CASSSFGQGTNEQYF.